The next 6 T cell receptor beta chains were all read from a single sample in a study. TCRdb redid the calling of the RT-PCR reads with MiXCR, one entry per CDR3 protein. The data hold about 680,000 distinct CDR3 sequences, with 14% observed a single time. The sequenced sample consisted of memory CD4+ T cells from blood. All receptors derive from a female donor in good health, serving as a healthy control.

The rearrangement links TRBV15 to TRBJ1-1; tentative D call: TRBD1 (6 bases). This CDR3 has 13 residues. Trimming pared 3 bases from V and 4 bases from J, leaving 9 bases between. Germline lookup yields CDR1 LNHNV and CDR2 YYDKDF (reference sequence). The CDR3 loop is CATSSTGSTEAFF. CDR3 coding DNA: TGTGCCACCAGCAGTACAGGGAGCACTGAAGCTTTCTTT.

This clonotype was counted a few times. This chain connects TRBV10-3 to TRBJ2-3, with D uncertain. V shed 11 bases and J shed 0 bases, with 6 bases lying between them. The CDR3 has 11 residues. The V gene's germline CDR1 is ENHRY and CDR2 SYGVKD. The CDR3 spells CALGSTDTQYF. The CDR3 DNA reads TGTGCCTTAGGTAGCACAGATACGCAGTATTTT.

This clonotype was recorded a few times. The chain carries TRBV6-2 or TRBV6-3 and TRBJ1-5, with unresolved D. Trimming cost V 6 bases and J 2 bases, with 8 bases left between them. The germline CDR1 and CDR2 sequences are MNHEY and SVGEGT. CDR3 length: 13 residues. The CDR3 DNA sequence: TGTGCCAGCAGAACTGCGGGCAATCAGCCCCAGCATTTT. It yields the protein CASRTAGNQPQHF.

This clonotype has at least ten counts. V usage is TRBV4-3 and J usage is TRBJ2-7, with D hard to call. Trimming pared 8 bases from V and 6 bases from J, leaving 17 bases between. This CDR3 contains 13 residues. In germline, CDR1 is LGHNA, CDR2 YSLEER. The chain's CDR3 is CASYDKSCCEQYF. The CDR3 DNA sequence: TGCGCCAGCTACGACAAATCTTGCTGCGAGCAGTACTTC.

The chain recombines TRBV6-6 with TRBJ2-7; a weak D match, TRBD2 (6 bases). From germline, CDR1 is MNHNY and CDR2 SVGAGI (reference sequence). This CDR3 contains 14 residues. Deletions cut 7 bases from V and 3 bases from J, with 16 bases between. The CDR3 protein is CASIRDFQDYEQYF. The CDR3 DNA reads TGTGCCAGCATTAGGGACTTCCAGGACTACGAGCAGTACTTC.

This clonotype was seen ten or more times. The V and J genes are TRBV13 and TRBJ2-7, with 9 bases that match TRBD1. CDR1 and CDR2 (germline): PRHDT, FYEKMQ (reference sequence). This CDR3 is 15 amino acids long. The junction had 16 bases not matched to a gene; V was cut back by 4 bases and J by 12 bases. Here the CDR3 DNA reads TGTGCCAGCAGCTCTAGACTGGGACAGGGAGAGGCACCGTACTTC. Translated: CASSSRLGQGEAPYF.